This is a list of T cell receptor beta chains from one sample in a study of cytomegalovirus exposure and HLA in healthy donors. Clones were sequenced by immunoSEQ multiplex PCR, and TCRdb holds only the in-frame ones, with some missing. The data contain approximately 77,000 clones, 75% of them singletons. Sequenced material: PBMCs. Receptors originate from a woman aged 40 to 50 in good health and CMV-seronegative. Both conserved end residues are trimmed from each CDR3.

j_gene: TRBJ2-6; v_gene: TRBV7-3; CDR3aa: ASSLRAGAQGGGANVLT
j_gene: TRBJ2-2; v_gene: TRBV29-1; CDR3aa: SAQGPGTGELF
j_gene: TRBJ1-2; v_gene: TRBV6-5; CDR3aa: ASSPGVGVGGYT
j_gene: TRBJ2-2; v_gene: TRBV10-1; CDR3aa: ASRLDRNTGELF
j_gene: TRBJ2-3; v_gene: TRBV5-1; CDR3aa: ASSSLAGNEADTQY
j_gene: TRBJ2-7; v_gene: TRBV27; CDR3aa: ASFSSSYEQY
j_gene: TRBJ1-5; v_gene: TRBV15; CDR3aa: ATSGGTASNQPQH
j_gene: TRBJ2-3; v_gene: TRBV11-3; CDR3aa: ASSLGTSYHTDTQY
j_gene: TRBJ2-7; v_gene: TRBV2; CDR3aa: ASIPGDSSLYEQY
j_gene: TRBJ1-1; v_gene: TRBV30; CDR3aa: AWSIGGNTEAF
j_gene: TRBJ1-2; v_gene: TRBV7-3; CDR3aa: ASSSRTGDGYT
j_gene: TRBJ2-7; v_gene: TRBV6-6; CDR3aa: ASSYLGVYEQY
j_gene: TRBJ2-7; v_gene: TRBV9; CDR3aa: ASSVGPRYEQY
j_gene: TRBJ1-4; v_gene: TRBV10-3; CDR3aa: AISESTTPATNEKLF
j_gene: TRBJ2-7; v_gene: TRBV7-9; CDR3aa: ASSQEHLYEQY
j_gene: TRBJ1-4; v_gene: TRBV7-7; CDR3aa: ASSLEQGEKLF
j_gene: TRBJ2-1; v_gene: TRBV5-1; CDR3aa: ASSSGTSGSNEQF
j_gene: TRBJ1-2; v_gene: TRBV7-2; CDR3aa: ASSLGTGIHNYGYT
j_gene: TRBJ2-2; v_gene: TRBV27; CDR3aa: ASMKGVLVNTGELF
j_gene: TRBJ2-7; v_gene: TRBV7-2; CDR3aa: ASSSFGTGVSYEQY
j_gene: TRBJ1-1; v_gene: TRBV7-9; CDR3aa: ASSPRTGGRTEAF
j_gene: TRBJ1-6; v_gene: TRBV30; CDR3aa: AWSVQGNSPLH
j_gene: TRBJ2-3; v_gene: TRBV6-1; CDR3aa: ASSQMTGTDTQY
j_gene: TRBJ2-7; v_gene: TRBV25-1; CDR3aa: ASSEWGTGGYEQY
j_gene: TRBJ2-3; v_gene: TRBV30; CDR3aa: AWEASGRTDTQY
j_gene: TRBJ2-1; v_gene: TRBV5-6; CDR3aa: ASTDGGIYNEQF
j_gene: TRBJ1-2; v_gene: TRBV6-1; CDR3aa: ASSEQFATGVGYT
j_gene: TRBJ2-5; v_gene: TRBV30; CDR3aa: AGTGRGVETQY
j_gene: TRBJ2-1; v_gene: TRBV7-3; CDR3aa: ASSFGQGVYNEQF
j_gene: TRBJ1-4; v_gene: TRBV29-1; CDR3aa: SVGGGGGPGEKLF
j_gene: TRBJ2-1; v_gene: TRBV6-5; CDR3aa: ASSSGRGKPNEQF
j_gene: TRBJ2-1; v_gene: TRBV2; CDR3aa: ASSEAYGGAYNEQF
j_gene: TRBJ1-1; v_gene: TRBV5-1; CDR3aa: ASSLGGWQGIPEAF
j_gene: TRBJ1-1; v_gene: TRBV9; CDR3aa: ASSAGGAVTEAF
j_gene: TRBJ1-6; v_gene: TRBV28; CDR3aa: ASSLSIWGGSNSPLH
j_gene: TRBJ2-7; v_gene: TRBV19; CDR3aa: ASSIRAAEEQY
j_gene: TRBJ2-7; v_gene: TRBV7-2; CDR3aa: ASSLLGQGSYEQY
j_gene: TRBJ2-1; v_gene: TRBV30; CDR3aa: AWSGGLNYNEQF
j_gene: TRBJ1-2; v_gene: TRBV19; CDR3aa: ASERGSYGYT
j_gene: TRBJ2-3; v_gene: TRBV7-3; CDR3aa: ASSPLRGTDTQY
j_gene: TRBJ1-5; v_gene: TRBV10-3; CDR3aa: AISGPGPNQPQH
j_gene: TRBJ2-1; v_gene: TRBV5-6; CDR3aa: ASSAYSSGANNEQF
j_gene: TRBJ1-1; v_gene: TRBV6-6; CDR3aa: ASSRSNSEAF
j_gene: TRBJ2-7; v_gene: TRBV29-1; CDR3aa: SVHQGSYEQY
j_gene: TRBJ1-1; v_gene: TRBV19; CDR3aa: ASSPTQNTEAF
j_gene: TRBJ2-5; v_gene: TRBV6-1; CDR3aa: ASRQRGGAETQY
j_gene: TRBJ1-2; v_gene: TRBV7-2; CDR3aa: ASSLFGPLDYGYT
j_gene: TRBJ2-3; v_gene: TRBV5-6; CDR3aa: ASSLGAGFTDTQY
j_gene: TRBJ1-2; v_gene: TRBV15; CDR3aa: ATSRTGFNGYT
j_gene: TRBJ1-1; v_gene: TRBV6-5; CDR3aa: ASSNTVNTEAF
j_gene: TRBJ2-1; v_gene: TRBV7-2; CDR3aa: ASSLNLGLAGGLNEQF
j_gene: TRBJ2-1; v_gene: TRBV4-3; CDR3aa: ASSQDTSRQEQF
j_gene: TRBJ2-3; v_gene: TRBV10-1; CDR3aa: ASSARGLTDTQY
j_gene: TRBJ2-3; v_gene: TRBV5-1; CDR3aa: ASSLAADTQY